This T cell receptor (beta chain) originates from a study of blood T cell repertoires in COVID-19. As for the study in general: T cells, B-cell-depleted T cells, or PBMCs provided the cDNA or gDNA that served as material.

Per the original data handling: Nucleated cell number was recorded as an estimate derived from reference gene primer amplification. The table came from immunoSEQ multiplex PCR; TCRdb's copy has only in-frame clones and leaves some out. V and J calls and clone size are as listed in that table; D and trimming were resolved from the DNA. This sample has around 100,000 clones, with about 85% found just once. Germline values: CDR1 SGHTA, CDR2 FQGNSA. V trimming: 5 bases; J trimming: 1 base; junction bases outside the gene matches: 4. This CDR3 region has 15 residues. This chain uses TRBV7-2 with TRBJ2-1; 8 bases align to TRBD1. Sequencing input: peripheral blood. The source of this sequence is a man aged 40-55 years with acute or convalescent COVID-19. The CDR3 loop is CASSPRQGSYNEQFF. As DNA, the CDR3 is TGTGCCAGCAGCCCCCGACAGGGGTCCTACAATGAGCAGTTCTTC. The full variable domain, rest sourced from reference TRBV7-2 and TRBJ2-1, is GAGVSQSPSNKVTEKGKDVELRCDPISGHTALYWYRQSLGQGLEFLIYFQGNSAPDKSGLPSDRFSAERTGGSVSTLTIQRTQQEDSAVYLCASSPRQGSYNEQFFGPGTRLTVL.